These 23 T cell receptor beta chains came from one sample sequenced in a study of blood T cell repertoires in COVID-19. Some clones are missing from TCRdb's copy, which holds only in-frame ones; the method was immunoSEQ multiplex PCR. The sample includes more than 150,000 clones, 86% seen only once; the top ten take roughly 20%. The sample consisted of peripheral blood. Receptors were obtained from a man between 65 and 85 years old with active or convalescent COVID-19.

This chain joins TRBV19 and TRBJ1-5, with 8 bases aligning to TRBD1. Germline loops: CDR1 LNHDA, CDR2 SQIVND (reference sequence). Trimming removed 7 bases from V and 5 bases from J; junction bases left unmatched: 7. The CDR3 consists of 14 residues. CDR3 sequence: CASNGDRGHQPQHF. As DNA, the CDR3 is TGTGCCAGTAACGGCGACAGGGGCCATCAGCCCCAGCATTTT.

The rearrangement links TRBV7-6 to TRBJ2-7; TRBD2 aligns across 7 bases. Germline V lookup: CDR1 SGHVS, CDR2 FNYEAQ. The CDR3 covers 13 residues. The junction had 3 bases not matched to a gene; V was cut back by 1 base and J by 6 bases. As DNA, the CDR3 is TGTGCCAGCAGCTTAGTGCCTAGCGGCGAGCAGTACTTC. Encoded protein: CASSLVPSGEQYF.

The genes are TRBV7-9 and TRBJ1-2; TRBD1 might be the D (6 bases). The CDR3 runs 14 residues. Trimming removed 5 bases from V and 1 base from J, with 11 bases in between. Germline V CDR1 and CDR2: SEHNR, FQNEAQ (reference sequence). For the CDR3, the DNA is TGTGCCAGCAGCCCGGGACACATTAACTATGGCTACACCTTC. Amino acid sequence: CASSPGHINYGYTF.

The chain is built from TRBV24-1 and TRBJ2-1; the match to TRBD1 covers 7 bases. CDR1 is KGHDR and CDR2 is SFDVKD in the germline V gene. The CDR3 runs to 15 residues. The V and J ends lost 2 bases and 4 bases, in that order; junction bases with no gene match: 4. The CDR3 protein is CATSDSPGQYNEQFF. The CDR3 DNA follows: TGTGCCACCAGTGATTCGCCGGGACAGTACAATGAGCAGTTCTTC.

The chain uses TRBV6-5 and TRBJ1-4; D is perhaps TRBD1 (6 bases). The CDR3 sequence is 14 residues long. CDR1 and CDR2 from the germline V gene are MNHEY and SVGAGI. V dropped 8 bases and J dropped 0 bases, with 10 bases sitting between them. The CDR3 here is CASRQGSTNEKLFF. In DNA form, the CDR3 reads TGTGCCAGCCGGCAGGGGTCAACTAATGAAAAACTGTTTTTT.

The chain is built from TRBV14 and TRBJ1-6; TRBD1 matches 8 bases. This CDR3 is built from 15 residues. Germline CDR1 SGHDN, CDR2 FVKESK. V shed 2 bases and J 7 bases; nucleotides not matched to a gene: 4. The CDR3 DNA reads TGTGCCAGCAGCCAACAGGGGGCCGGGAATTCACCCCTCCACTTT. Encoded protein: CASSQQGAGNSPLHF.

This rearrangement joins TRBV6-1 to TRBJ1-2, with D unresolved. From germline, CDR1 is MNHNS and CDR2 SASEGT. V was trimmed by 2 bases and J by 8 bases, leaving 12 bases between them. CDR3 length equals 13 residues. The CDR3 region is CASSELGPRGYTF. DNA for the CDR3: TGTGCCAGCAGTGAACTAGGCCCTCGGGGCTACACCTTC.

The chain links TRBV19 to TRBJ1-1, with a weak D call TRBD1 (6 bases). V was clipped by 3 bases and J by 0 bases, with 8 bases between them. Germline loops: CDR1 LNHDA, CDR2 SQIVND (reference sequence). This CDR3 is built from 14 residues. The CDR3 DNA reads as TGTGCCAGTAGTATCGACAGGTTGAACACTGAAGCTTTCTTT. The encoded protein is CASSIDRLNTEAFF. The whole variable domain, remainder taken from reference TRBV19 and TRBJ1-1, is DGGITQSPKYLFRKEGQNVTLSCEQNLNHDAMYWYRQDPGQGLRLIYYSQIVNDFQKGDIAEGYSVSREKKESFPLTVTSAQKNPTAFYLCASSIDRLNTEAFFGQGTRLTVV.

This clone came up many times. This rearrangement joins TRBV2 to TRBJ1-1; a weak D match, TRBD1 (6 bases). CDR3 length: 12 residues. Germline V CDR1 and CDR2: SNHLY, FYNNEI. Trimming shortened V by 9 bases and J by 1 base, and 9 bases separated the two germline ends. CDR3: CARRTANTEAFF. Written as DNA, the CDR3 is TGTGCCAGAAGGACAGCGAACACTGAAGCTTTCTTT.

The rearrangement uses TRBV29-1 and TRBJ1-2; TRBD1 agrees at 7 bases. From germline, CDR1 is SQVTM and CDR2 ANQGSEA. The CDR3 is 13 residues long. Trimming took 6 bases from V and 4 from J; bases not matched to a gene: 8. The CDR3 sequence: CSVRATGLYGYTF. The CDR3 DNA is TGCAGCGTACGGGCGACAGGGCTCTATGGCTACACCTTC.

The gene calls are TRBV7-9 and TRBJ1-1; D is perhaps TRBD1 (5 bases). The V end was cut by 1 base, the J end by 0 bases, with 6 bases between. This CDR3 has 14 amino acids. Per the germline V gene, CDR1 is SEHNR and CDR2 is FQNEAQ (reference sequence). The chain's CDR3 is CASSLVRVNTEAFF. The CDR3 coding sequence is TGTGCCAGCAGCTTAGTCAGGGTGAACACTGAAGCTTTCTTT.

The chain is built from TRBV10-3 and TRBJ1-2; TRBD1 might be the D (6 bases). Germline CDR1 is ENHRY and CDR2 is SYGVKD. CDR3 size: 15 residues. V was cut by 0 bases and J by 0 bases, with 8 bases left in between. The CDR3 region is CAISESNRANYGYTF. In nucleotides, the CDR3 is TGTGCCATCAGTGAGTCCAACAGGGCTAACTATGGCTACACCTTC.

The chain couples TRBV27 to TRBJ1-1; D call uncertain. Germline V gene data show CDR1 as MNHEY and CDR2 as SMNVEV (reference sequence). The CDR3 has 13 residues. The V gene lost 0 bases and the J gene lost 1 base, with 3 bases spanning the gap. The CDR3 spells CASSLSRNTEAFF. In DNA, the CDR3 is TGTGCCAGCAGTTTATCTCGGAACACTGAAGCTTTCTTT.

The table lists this clone with a few counts. The chain combines TRBV4-3 with TRBJ2-4, with 8 bases that match TRBD1. The CDR3 has 15 amino acids. Germline values: CDR1 LGHNA, CDR2 YSLEER. V dropped 4 bases and J dropped 1; count of bases not matched to a gene: 3. CDR3 sequence: CASSLTGDAKNIQYF. The DNA of the CDR3 is TGCGCCAGCAGCCTGACAGGGGATGCCAAAAACATTCAGTACTTC.

The chain carries TRBV19 and TRBJ1-1; 7 bases match TRBD1. From germline, CDR1 is LNHDA and CDR2 SQIVND (reference sequence). Trimming at V came to 1 base and at J to 12 bases, leaving 14 bases not matched to a gene. This CDR3 comprises 15 residues. CDR3: CASSIGGQLYTETFF. The CDR3 nucleotides are TGTGCCAGTAGTATAGGGGGACAGCTCTACACTGAGACTTTCTTT.

The genes are TRBV18 and TRBJ1-1, with unresolved D. Trimming left V 6 bases short and J 0 bases short, with 11 bases between. CDR3 length equals 14 residues. Germline V gives CDR1 KGHSH, CDR2 LQKENI. CDR3: CASSGGPVNTEAFF. The CDR3 nucleotides are TGTGCCAGCTCCGGAGGACCAGTGAACACTGAAGCTTTCTTT.

This rearrangement joins TRBV4-3 to TRBJ1-4, with D unresolved. The CDR3 has 14 amino acids. Germline V gene sequence: CDR1 LGHNA, CDR2 YSLEER. V dropped 0 bases and J dropped 7 bases, with 9 bases sitting between them. The chain's CDR3 is CASSQDLAVEKLFF. CDR3 sequence (DNA): TGCGCCAGCAGCCAAGATCTGGCAGTTGAAAAACTGTTTTTT.

This clone occurred a few times. The chain links TRBV28 to TRBJ1-5, with 10 bases that match TRBD1. The CDR3 totals 13 residues. Germline lookup yields CDR1 MDHEN and CDR2 SYDVKM. The junction had 2 bases not matched to a gene; V was cut back by 4 bases and J by 8 bases. The DNA of the CDR3 is TGTGCCAGCAGTTGGGGACAGGGGAAGCCCCAGCATTTT. Its translation is CASSWGQGKPQHF.

This chain joins TRBV5-8 and TRBJ1-1; D possibly corresponds to TRBD1 (6 bases). This CDR3 spans 14 amino acids. Germline-derived CDR1 and CDR2 are SGHTS and YDEGEE. With 0 bases removed from V and 6 bases from J, the gap between germline ends came to 12 bases. CDR3 sequence (DNA): TGTGCCAGCAGCTTGGGTGACAGGCGCTCTGAAGCTTTCTTT. The encoded protein is CASSLGDRRSEAFF.

J is TRBJ1-2 and V is TRBV6-4; 7 bases map to TRBD1. The length of the CDR3 is 13 residues. Germline values: CDR1 MRHNA, CDR2 SNTAGT. Trimming removed 4 bases from V and 8 bases from J; junction bases left unmatched: 7. The CDR3 reads CASSARQGRGYTF. The CDR3 DNA reads TGTGCCAGCAGTGCCCGACAGGGAAGAGGCTACACCTTC.

This chain joins TRBV3-1 (or the pseudogene TRBV3-2) and TRBJ1-2; D is ambiguous. Germline V CDR1 and CDR2: LGHDT, YNNKEL (reference sequence). The V and J ends lost 4 bases and 14 bases respectively, with 14 bases between them. CDR3 length: 11 amino acids. CDR3 amino acids: CASSRQRVMTF. CDR3 sequence (DNA): TGTGCCAGCAGCCGGCAGCGGGTGATGACCTTC.

V is TRBV18 and J is TRBJ2-7; D might be TRBD2 (6 bases). The V gene lost 5 bases and the J gene lost 3 bases, with 8 bases spanning the gap. There are 12 residues in the CDR3. Germline CDR1 and CDR2: KGHSH and LQKENI. This CDR3 is CASSMGGYEQYF. DNA of the CDR3: TGTGCCAGCTCAATGGGGGGCTACGAGCAGTACTTC.

V and J are TRBV7-9 and TRBJ2-5, with 9 bases matching TRBD2. The CDR3 is 14 amino acids. J gave up 5 bases and V 3 bases, and 4 bases lay outside the gene matches. Germline lookup yields CDR1 SEHNR and CDR2 FQNEAQ (reference sequence). The CDR3 here is CASSLTSGMETQYF. In DNA form, the CDR3 reads TGTGCCAGCAGCTTGACTAGCGGAATGGAGACCCAGTACTTC.